This is a list of T cell receptor beta chains from one sample in a study of a mutant IDH1 vaccine in newly diagnosed glioma. Clones were read by immunoSEQ multiplex PCR, and TCRdb kept only the in-frame ones, dropping some. The table lists about 34,000 clones, over 60% of them singletons. This sample comprised peripheral blood mononuclear cells (PBMCs), obtained from a glioma patient treated with radiotherapy, temozolomide or both. These receptors came from a man aged 50-60 years with glioma. Some clones in this sample may be carry-over from other donors' samples. CDR3s include the opening cysteine and the closing phenylalanine or tryptophan. A D gene is named only where the DNA matches it firmly. Clone size appears in some rows only: once, few, many, or a class for an expanded clone.

clone_size	d_call	j_call	v_call	cdr3_nt	cdr3_aa
-	-	TRBJ2-6	TRBV7-2	TGTGCCAGCAGCGAGGGGGTCGGGGCCAACGTCCTGACTTTC	CASSEGVGANVLTF
few	TRBD1	TRBJ1-1	TRBV9	TGTGCCAGCAGCCCTAGAGCAGGGGGCAACACTGAAGCTTTCTTT	CASSPRAGGNTEAFF
-	-	TRBJ2-7	TRBV7-2	TGTGCCAGCAGCTTAGGGGGGCTGGAGCAGTACTTC	CASSLGGLEQYF
few	-	TRBJ1-1	TRBV6-6	TGTGCCAGCAGTTACTCCCCGGACAGTGAAGCTTTCTTT	CASSYSPDSEAFF
-	-	TRBJ1-2	TRBV5-1	TGCGCCTGTAACCCCGGGAACTTAAACTATGGCTACACCTTC	CACNPGNLNYGYTF
-	TRBD1	TRBJ2-3	TRBV5-1	TGCGCCAGCAGCGTGCTGACAGGGAAAGGAAGAGATACGCAGTATTTT	CASSVLTGKGRDTQYF
-	-	TRBJ1-3	TRBV27	TGTGCCAGCAGTGGGGATACTGGAAACACCATATATTTT	CASSGDTGNTIYF
-	-	TRBJ2-7	TRBV5-6	TGTGCCAGCAGCTTTTCTCAGGGATTCTACGAGCAGTACTTC	CASSFSQGFYEQYF
-	TRBD2	TRBJ2-2	TRBV9	TGTGCCAGCAGCGTAGGGCTAGCGGGAGGGTTAGACACCGGGGAGCTGTTTTTT	CASSVGLAGGLDTGELFF
-	-	TRBJ2-5	TRBV11-1	TGTGCCAGCAGCTTAGATAGCCGGGAGACCCAGTACTTC	CASSLDSRETQYF
-	TRBD2	TRBJ2-1	TRBV4-2	TGTGCCAGCAGCCTGTTAGGAGCGGGAGAAGGTGAGCAGTTCTTC	CASSLLGAGEGEQFF
-	TRBD2	TRBJ2-1	TRBV7-2	TGTGCCAGCAGCTTAGTGTCTAGCGGGCTAAATGAGCAGTTCTTC	CASSLVSSGLNEQFF
few	-	TRBJ1-1	TRBV28	TGTGCCAGCAGTTTTATAGGGGGGAACACTGAAGCTTTCTTT	CASSFIGGNTEAFF
-	-	TRBJ2-2	TRBV6-1	TGTGCCAGCAGTGAAACACCCGCGGCGGGGTACACCGGGGAGCTGTTTTTT	CASSETPAAGYTGELFF
-	-	TRBJ1-5	TRBV19	TGTGCCAGTAGTATAGTTCTGGGACCCCAGCATTTT	CASSIVLGPQHF
once	-	TRBJ1-4	TRBV5-6	TGTGCCAGCAGCAACCGGGAGGAATCTAATGAAAAACTGTTTTTT	CASSNREESNEKLFF
-	-	TRBJ1-2	TRBV27	TGTGCCAGCAGTTTAGCTGGGAGCTATGGCTACACCTTC	CASSLAGSYGYTF
-	-	TRBJ1-4	TRBV19	TGTGCCAGTAGTACCCTCGTTAATGAAAAACTGTTTTTT	CASSTLVNEKLFF
-	TRBD1	TRBJ1-2	TRBV5-5	TGTGCCAGCAGTCCCGGGACAGATGCTAACTATGGCTACACCTTC	CASSPGTDANYGYTF
-	-	TRBJ1-6	TRBV9	TGTGCCAGCAGCGAGGACCTGTCGGGGTCACCCCTCCACTTT	CASSEDLSGSPLHF
-	-	TRBJ1-1	TRBV5-1	TGCGCCAGCAGCTCGGTGGGGAACACTGAAGCTTTCTTT	CASSSVGNTEAFF
-	-	TRBJ1-1	TRBV6-6	TGTGCCAGCAGTTACGGAGGAACTGAAGCTTTCTTT	CASSYGGTEAFF
-	-	TRBJ2-1	TRBV5-1	TGCGCCAGCAGCTTGGACGGCAAATCAGGCGATGAGCAGTTCTTC	CASSLDGKSGDEQFF
-	TRBD1	TRBJ2-1	TRBV5-6	TGTGCCAGCAGCTGGGGGACAGCTCATGAGCAGTTCTTC	CASSWGTAHEQFF
once	-	TRBJ2-6	TRBV27	TGTGCCAGCAGTTCATCTGGGGCCAACGTCCTGACTTTC	CASSSSGANVLTF
-	-	TRBJ1-4	TRBV7-9	TGTGCCAGCAGCTACCTGGACAGAAATGAAAAACTGTTTTTT	CASSYLDRNEKLFF
once	TRBD1	TRBJ1-1	TRBV6-6	TGTGCCAGCATTCTGGACAGGGGGACTGAAGCTTTCTTT	CASILDRGTEAFF
-	-	TRBJ2-7	TRBV6-1	TGTGCCAGCAGTGAAACGGGCTACGAGCAGTACTTC	CASSETGYEQYF
few	-	TRBJ1-1	TRBV4-1	TGCGCCAGCAGCCAACTCAGGTCCGCGGCTGAAGCTTTCTTT	CASSQLRSAAEAFF
-	-	TRBJ2-1	TRBV6-5	TGTGCCAGCAGTCCTCGAAGGGGAGATGAGCAGTTCTTC	CASSPRRGDEQFF
-	TRBD1	TRBJ1-2	TRBV7-8	TGTGCCAGCAGCTTAGCGCTTACAGGGGGCCTATACTATGGCTACACCTTC	CASSLALTGGLYYGYTF
few	-	TRBJ2-2	TRBV7-9	TGTGCCAGCAGCCCCAGCTCCGGCACCGGGGAGCTGTTTTTT	CASSPSSGTGELFF
few	-	TRBJ2-7	TRBV27	TGTGCCAGCATTGCGGACGGAAATACCCGCCGCGAGCAGTACTTC	CASIADGNTRREQYF
-	-	TRBJ2-1	TRBV11-3	TGTGCCAGCAGCCGGACTGGTTATGAGCAGTTCTTC	CASSRTGYEQFF
few	-	TRBJ1-5	TRBV2	TGTGCCAGCAGCCCTGGTGGCATTCAGCCCCAGCATTTT	CASSPGGIQPQHF
-	-	TRBJ2-6	TRBV5-6	TGTGCCAGCACCGGGTACAGGCTCACTGCTGGGGCCAACGTCCTGACTTTC	CASTGYRLTAGANVLTF
few	-	TRBJ1-1	TRBV5-4	TGTGCCAGCAGCCCTGATAATTCCGCTGAAGCTTTCTTT	CASSPDNSAEAFF
few	-	TRBJ2-7	TRBV11-2	TGTGCCAGCAGCTTAAGCGATACAGCCAGCTACGAGCAGTACTTC	CASSLSDTASYEQYF
-	TRBD1	TRBJ1-1	TRBV19	TGTGCCAGTAGTCCCCTGGACAGGGGGAACACTGAAGCTTTCTTT	CASSPLDRGNTEAFF
-	-	TRBJ1-2	TRBV29-1	TGCAGCGTTGTTTTTGGACGGCACGAGAGCTACACCTTC	CSVVFGRHESYTF
-	-	TRBJ2-5	TRBV6-1	TGTGCCAGCAGTGAAGGATGGGAGACCCAGTACTTC	CASSEGWETQYF
-	TRBD2	TRBJ2-7	TRBV5-4	TGTGCCAGCAGCTTGGAGCCTAGCGGGAGGAGGGGAAAGTACGAGCAGTACTTC	CASSLEPSGRRGKYEQYF
-	-	TRBJ2-6	TRBV27	TGTGCCAGCAGGGAAAACAGGGCCGGGGCCAACGTCCTGACTTTC	CASRENRAGANVLTF
-	-	TRBJ1-3	TRBV29-1	TGCACCGTGTGGGCTGGAAACACCATATATTTT	CTVWAGNTIYF
-	-	TRBJ1-2	TRBV27	TGTGCCAGCAGCCCGACCCCGCCGGGTGGCTACACCTTC	CASSPTPPGGYTF
once	TRBD1	TRBJ2-7	TRBV7-2	TGTGCCAGCAGCTTAGGAGGGACAGGGTACTACGAGCAGTACTTC	CASSLGGTGYYEQYF
-	TRBD2	TRBJ2-2	TRBV5-4	TGTGCCAGCAGCCCGGGACTAGCGGAGGCCCCCGGGGAGCTGTTTTTT	CASSPGLAEAPGELFF
-	-	TRBJ2-2	TRBV28	TGTGCCAGCAGTACGAGGGGGAGGGGCGGGGAGCTGTTTTTT	CASSTRGRGGELFF
few	-	TRBJ1-2	TRBV18	TGTGCCAGCTCACGGCCGGACACCTACTATGGCTACACCTTC	CASSRPDTYYGYTF
-	-	TRBJ2-7	TRBV4-3	TGCGCCAGCAGCCAAGAGAGGGGTCCCATTTACGAGCAGTACTTC	CASSQERGPIYEQYF
few	TRBD1	TRBJ1-1	TRBV6-5	TGTGCCAGCAGACGACAGGGAAGGGCTTTCTTT	CASRRQGRAFF
-	TRBD1	TRBJ2-5	TRBV5-1	TGCGCCAGCAGCTTGGGACAGGGGCTCGGGACCCAGTACTTC	CASSLGQGLGTQYF
-	TRBD1	TRBJ1-2	TRBV29-1	TGCAGCGCCGTCATACCAGGGACAGACATATCTAACTATGGCTACACCTTC	CSAVIPGTDISNYGYTF
-	-	TRBJ1-3	TRBV2	TGTGCCAGCAGCCCCGAGAGCTCTGGAAACACCATATATTTT	CASSPESSGNTIYF
-	TRBD1	TRBJ1-1	TRBV7-9	TGTGCCAGCAGCAGCTCGGAGGGGGCCGATCTCACTGAAGCTTTCTTT	CASSSSEGADLTEAFF
-	TRBD2	TRBJ2-5	TRBV19	TGTGCCAGTAGTCTACTAGCGGGGGGTACCCAAGAGACCCAGTACTTC	CASSLLAGGTQETQYF
-	TRBD1	TRBJ1-2	TRBV6-5	TGTGCCAGCAGCCGAACCCCGACAGGGTATGGCTACACCTTC	CASSRTPTGYGYTF
-	TRBD1	TRBJ1-1	TRBV5-1	TGCGCCAGCAGCTCAGCCCCACAGGGGGAGGTCACTGAAGCTTTCTTT	CASSSAPQGEVTEAFF
-	-	TRBJ1-2	TRBV28	TGTGCCAGCAGTTTATGGGGAGTCTATGGCTACACCTTC	CASSLWGVYGYTF
-	TRBD2	TRBJ2-1	TRBV30	TGTGCCTGGCTAGCGGGGGGGTATAAGCAGTTCTTC	CAWLAGGYKQFF